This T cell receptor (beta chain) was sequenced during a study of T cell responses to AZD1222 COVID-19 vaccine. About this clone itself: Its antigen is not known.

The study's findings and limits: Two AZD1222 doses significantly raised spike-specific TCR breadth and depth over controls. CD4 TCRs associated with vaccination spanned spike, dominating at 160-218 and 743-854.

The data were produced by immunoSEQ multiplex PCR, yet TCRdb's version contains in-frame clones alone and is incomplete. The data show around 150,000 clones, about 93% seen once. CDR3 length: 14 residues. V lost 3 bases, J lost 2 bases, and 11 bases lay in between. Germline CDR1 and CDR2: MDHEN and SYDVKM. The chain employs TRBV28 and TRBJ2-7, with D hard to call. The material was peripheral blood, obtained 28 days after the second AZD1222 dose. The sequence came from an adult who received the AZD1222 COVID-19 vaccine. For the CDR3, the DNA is TGTGCCAGCAGTTTGGTCAACGGTCCCTACGAGCAGTACTTC. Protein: CASSLVNGPYEQYF.